The 25 T cell receptor beta chains below come from one sample, sequenced in a study of radiotherapy plus CTLA-4 blockade in lung cancer. Here immunoSEQ multiplex PCR was the method, and the copy in TCRdb shows in-frame clones only, minus some. The sample includes around 65,000 clones, about 80% of them seen just once. This sample comprised peripheral blood, obtained from a patient treated with radiotherapy plus ipilimumab. All receptors come from a human donor with non-small cell lung cancer who had a complete response to radiotherapy plus ipilimumab.

The V gene is TRBV10-1, the J gene TRBJ2-7, with a weak D call TRBD1 (5 bases). This CDR3 comprises 13 residues. Trimming cost V 8 bases and J 1 base, with 12 bases left between them. Germline assignment: CDR1 WNHNN and CDR2 SYGVQD (reference sequence). CDR3 bases: TGCGCCAGCTCTAGGCCAGGGTCCTACGAGCAGTACTTC. It encodes CASSRPGSYEQYF.

The rearrangement uses TRBV2 and TRBJ1-5; D is ambiguous. From germline, CDR1 is SNHLY and CDR2 FYNNEI. V lost 3 bases and J 0 bases, leaving 6 bases between the germline ends. The CDR3 has 14 amino acids. This chain's CDR3 is CASSEGISNQPQHF. CDR3 sequence (DNA): TGTGCCAGCAGTGAGGGAATTAGCAATCAGCCCCAGCATTTT.

This chain joins TRBV11-2 and TRBJ1-2; 7 bases agree with TRBD1. V lost 5 bases and J lost 5; bases outside the gene matches: 11. Germline assignment: CDR1 SGHAT and CDR2 FQNNGV. The CDR3 extends over 15 amino acids. Here the CDR3 reads CASSGEGTAVYGYTF. The CDR3, as DNA: TGTGCCAGCAGCGGAGAAGGGACAGCGGTTTATGGCTACACCTTC.

The V call is TRBV29-1, the J call TRBJ1-2; TRBD1 agrees at 9 bases. The CDR3 covers 11 residues. V was pared by 6 bases and J by 8 bases, with 4 bases of the junction left unmatched. Germline V gives CDR1 SQVTM, CDR2 ANQGSEA. CDR3 bases: TGCAGCGTCGGGACAGGGTACGGCTACACCTTC. Translated: CSVGTGYGYTF. The entire variable domain, with the rest obtained from reference TRBV29-1 and TRBJ1-2, is as follows: SAVISQKPSRDICQRGTSLTIQCQVDSQVTMMFWYRQQPGQSLTLIATANQGSEATYESGFVIDKFPISRPNLTFSTLTVSNMSPEDSSIYLCSVGTGYGYTFGSGTRLTVV.

This clone was detected only once. The genes are TRBV5-1 and TRBJ1-2; 10 bases agree with TRBD1. CDR1 SGHRS and CDR2 YFSETQ come from the germline V gene. J gave up 7 bases and V 4 bases, and 10 bases lay outside the gene matches. There are 15 residues in the CDR3. The chain's CDR3 is CASSPRQGATGGYTF. CDR3 bases: TGCGCCAGCAGCCCGCGACAGGGGGCGACCGGTGGCTACACCTTC.

The chain has TRBV5-3 and TRBJ2-1, with 14 bases that match TRBD2. Being an ORF, TRBV5-3 has a function that is uncertain. The V gene end was trimmed by 3 bases and the J gene end by 9 bases; junction bases not matched to a gene: 14. The CDR3 has 18 amino acids. As DNA, the CDR3 is TGTGCCAGAAGCTCCGGGACTAGCGGGAGTGGGGTAACGACTGAGCAGTTCTTC. Protein: CARSSGTSGSGVTTEQFF.

This chain uses TRBV5-1 with TRBJ2-1; TRBD1 agrees at 7 bases. CDR3 length equals 21 residues. Germline V lookup: CDR1 SGHRS, CDR2 YFSETQ. Germline trimming cut 0 bases from V and 0 bases from J; bases unmatched to any gene: 18. CDR3 region: CASSLDRRDRGQMSSYNEQFF. In nucleotides, the CDR3 is TGCGCCAGCAGCTTGGATCGAAGGGACAGAGGCCAAATGAGCTCCTACAATGAGCAGTTCTTC. Full variable domain (outside the CDR3, taken from reference TRBV5-1 and TRBJ2-1): KAGVTQTPRYLIKTRGQQVTLSCSPISGHRSVSWYQQTPGQGLQFLFEYFSETQRNKGNFPGRFSGRQFSNSRSEMNVSTLELGDSALYLCASSLDRRDRGQMSSYNEQFFGPGTRLTVL.

The gene calls are TRBV15 and TRBJ2-5, with 9 nucleotides matching TRBD2. CDR1 is LNHNV and CDR2 is YYDKDF in the germline V gene (reference sequence). J gave up 7 bases and V 0 bases, and 15 bases lay outside the gene matches. The CDR3 consists of 18 residues. The CDR3 spells CATSREGGRAGLRGTQYF. For the CDR3, the DNA is TGTGCCACCAGCAGAGAAGGCGGGAGGGCCGGGTTACGTGGGACCCAGTACTTC. Variable domain in full (rest from reference TRBV15 and TRBJ2-5): DAMVIQNPRYQVTQFGKPVTLSCSQTLNHNVMYWYQQKSSQAPKLLFHYYDKDFNNEADTPDNFQSRRPNTSFCFLDIRSPGLGDTAMYLCATSREGGRAGLRGTQYFGPGTRLLVL.

For the CDR3, the DNA is TGTGCCATCAGTGAGTGGGGTAGCTCTAACAATGAGCAGTTCTTC. Translating it yields CAISEWGSSNNEQFF. This chain joins TRBV10-3 and TRBJ2-1; D ambiguous. The length of the CDR3 is 15 residues. V lost 1 base and J 5 bases, leaving 12 bases between the germline ends. Germline V gene lookup returns CDR1 ENHRY and CDR2 SYGVKD.

Points on this clone: Different DNA sequences within this sample yield the same CDR3. The CDR3 loop reads CASSLGGSSYNEQFF. CDR3 DNA sequence: TGCGCCAGCAGCTTAGGTGGGAGCTCCTACAATGAGCAGTTCTTC. The chain links TRBV5-1 to TRBJ2-1; D may be TRBD2 (5 bases). Germline V gene lookup returns CDR1 SGHRS and CDR2 YFSETQ. Trimming pared 2 bases from V and 0 bases from J, leaving 9 bases between. This CDR3 has 15 amino acids.

This clone came up a few times. This chain uses TRBV19 with TRBJ1-4; TRBD1 matches 8 bases. The V gene end was trimmed by 8 bases and the J gene end by 4 bases; junction bases not matched to a gene: 6. The CDR3 has 14 amino acids. The V gene's germline CDR1 is LNHDA and CDR2 SQIVND (reference sequence). The CDR3 here is CASGPGQVNEKLFF. The DNA of the CDR3 is TGTGCCAGTGGTCCGGGACAGGTTAATGAAAAACTGTTTTTT. The variable domain in full, with the rest retrieved from reference TRBV19 and TRBJ1-4, is DGGITQSPKYLFRKEGQNVTLSCEQNLNHDAMYWYRQDPGQGLRLIYYSQIVNDFQKGDIAEGYSVSREKKESFPLTVTSAQKNPTAFYLCASGPGQVNEKLFFGSGTQLSVL.

The chain is built from TRBV7-2 and TRBJ1-2; 8 bases fit TRBD1. The CDR3 extends over 13 amino acids. Germline V gene data show CDR1 as SGHTA and CDR2 as FQGNSA. After removal of 6 bases from V and 4 bases from J, the junction contained 4 bases not matched to a gene. CDR3 nucleotide sequence: TGTGCCAGCAGTGCTGGACAGGGCTATGGCTACACCTTC. Residues: CASSAGQGYGYTF. The complete variable domain, with remaining parts taken from reference TRBV7-2 and TRBJ1-2, reads GAGVSQSPSNKVTEKGKDVELRCDPISGHTALYWYRQSLGQGLEFLIYFQGNSAPDKSGLPSDRFSAERTGGSVSTLTIQRTQQEDSAVYLCASSAGQGYGYTFGSGTRLTVV.

The chain is built from TRBV2 and TRBJ1-5; a possible D gene is TRBD1 (6 bases). Deletions cut 3 bases from V and 1 base from J, with 10 bases between. Germline lookup yields CDR1 SNHLY and CDR2 FYNNEI. This CDR3 has 15 residues. CDR3 sequence: CASSEGARSNQPQHF. In DNA form, the CDR3 reads TGTGCCAGCAGTGAGGGGGCGCGGAGCAATCAGCCCCAGCATTTT.

CDR3 DNA sequence: TGTGCCAGCAGCTCTATACAGGGTTTCTATGGCTACACCTTC. This translates into CASSSIQGFYGYTF. The chain links TRBV14 to TRBJ1-2; D is possibly TRBD1 (6 bases). Germline lookup yields CDR1 SGHDN and CDR2 FVKESK. CDR3 length equals 14 residues. V lost 5 bases and J lost 4, with 14 bases in between.

This chain links TRBV4-1 with TRBJ1-5; tentatively, D is TRBD1 (5 bases). V shed 2 bases and J shed 7 bases, with 12 bases lying between them. This CDR3 comprises 14 residues. The germline CDR1 and CDR2 sequences are MGHRA and YSYEKL. The chain's CDR3 is CASSQPGVRQPQHF. DNA for the CDR3: TGCGCCAGCAGCCAACCGGGGGTGAGACAGCCCCAGCATTTT.

On this clone itself: Compared with germline, one end of the junction differs, possibly owing to a read error. V gene TRBV12-5 combines with J gene TRBJ1-2; 8 positions match TRBD1. Germline V gene data show CDR1 as LGHNT and CDR2 as FRNRAP. The CDR3 consists of 17 residues. CDR3 nucleotides: TGTGCTAGTGGTTTGGTACCGGTCGGCAGGGGGCATCCAAACGCTTCCTTC. It encodes CASGLVPVGRGHPNASF.

The rearrangement links TRBV6-1 to TRBJ1-1; 7 positions agree with TRBD1. The CDR3 runs 15 residues. Trimming took 4 bases from V and 1 from J; bases not matched to a gene: 6. The germline V gene encodes CDR1 MNHNS and CDR2 SASEGT. CDR3 bases: TGTGCCAGCAGTGCGCCAGGGGGACCGAACACTGAAGCTTTCTTT. It yields the protein CASSAPGGPNTEAFF.

The chain links TRBV7-8 to TRBJ2-7; D is ambiguous. Trimming took 6 bases from V and 2 from J, leaving 8 bases between them. The CDR3 runs 12 residues. Germline V lookup: CDR1 SGHVS, CDR2 FQNEAQ. CDR3 region: CASSSTAYEQYV. In DNA, the CDR3 is TGTGCCAGCAGTTCTACAGCCTACGAGCAGTACGTC.

This chain joins TRBV5-1 and TRBJ2-3; the match to TRBD2 covers 7 bases. Germline lookup yields CDR1 SGHRS and CDR2 YFSETQ. CDR3 size: 14 residues. The ends lost 2 bases at V and 2 bases at J; junction bases unmatched: 2. CDR3 region: CASSLSGDTDTQYF. In DNA, the CDR3 is TGCGCCAGCAGCTTAAGCGGGGACACAGATACGCAGTATTTT.

The chain employs TRBV7-9 and TRBJ1-4; tentative D call: TRBD1 (5 bases). V lost 1 base, J lost 4 bases, and 13 bases lay in between. CDR1 and CDR2 (germline): SEHNR, FQNEAQ (reference sequence). The CDR3 covers 16 residues. The CDR3 is CASSLGAWGLNEKLFF. As DNA, the CDR3 is TGTGCCAGCAGCTTAGGAGCCTGGGGCCTTAATGAAAAACTGTTTTTT.

This clone was found a few times. The J gene is TRBJ1-1, the V gene TRBV6-5; D uncertain. This CDR3 is 15 amino acids long. V was pared by 6 bases and J by 0 bases, with 14 bases between. Per the germline V gene, CDR1 is MNHEY and CDR2 is SVGAGI. The CDR3 spells CASSTTDKLNTEAFF. CDR3 in DNA: TGTGCCAGCAGCACAACTGACAAGCTGAACACTGAAGCTTTCTTT.

The V call is TRBV11-3, the J call TRBJ2-1, with TRBD2 matching 13 bases. The length of the CDR3 is 15 residues. Germline values: CDR1 SGHNT, CDR2 YENEEA. The J segment lost 4 bases and the V segment lost 5 bases, leaving 2 bases of the junction unmatched. The DNA for the CDR3 is TGTGCCAGCAGCACTAGCGGGAGGGCTTACAATGAGCAGTTCTTC. It translates to CASSTSGRAYNEQFF.

This clone is a singleton in its sample. Within the sample, other DNA sequences also encode this same CDR3. The chain combines TRBV18 with TRBJ2-3; D is unresolved. CDR3 length: 11 residues. Germline V lookup: CDR1 KGHSH, CDR2 LQKENI. V was clipped by 2 bases and J by 4 bases, with 1 base between them. CDR3 nucleotides: TGTGCCAGCTCACCATCAGATACGCAGTATTTT. As protein: CASSPSDTQYF.

The rearrangement uses TRBV6-5 and TRBJ1-5; D remains unclear. The CDR3 runs to 13 residues. Trimming pared 6 bases from V and 3 bases from J, leaving 9 bases between. The germline V gene encodes CDR1 MNHEY and CDR2 SVGAGI. The CDR3 loop is CASRGPVNQPQHF. The DNA of the CDR3 is TGTGCCAGCAGAGGACCGGTCAATCAGCCCCAGCATTTT.

This clone appeared a few times. CDR3 protein: CASSLGQGATNEKLFF. CDR3 bases: TGTGCCAGCAGCTTGGGTCAGGGCGCAACTAATGAAAAACTGTTTTTT. The chain recombines TRBV5-4 with TRBJ1-4; D may be TRBD1 (5 bases). Germline V gives CDR1 SGHNT, CDR2 YYREEE (reference sequence). CDR3 length: 16 amino acids. Trimming left V 0 bases short and J 0 bases short, with 9 bases between.